This T cell receptor beta chain was observed in a study of T cells in Graves' hyperthyroidism and ophthalmopathy. Patients showing uncontrolled infection, other autoimmune disease, pregnancy or lactation were ineligible. Used for diagnoses were clinical symptoms, serum thyroxine and TRAb, thyroid ultrasound and orbital computed tomography. Researchers took RNA transcripts and amplified the TCR beta CDR3 regions from them. The HTBI primer set was used in a first-round RT-PCR of the TCR CDR3. TCRdb re-called the multiplex PCR reads through MiXCR, storing one row per CDR3 protein. This sample has hundreds of thousands of distinct CDR3 sequences, with more than 13% found just once. Overall study findings and caveats: In the blood, most expanded thyroid clonotypes above 0.001 appeared as well.

CDR3 length equals 16 residues. Germline V gene lookup returns CDR1 MGHRA and CDR2 YSYEKL. The V end lost 2 bases, the J end lost 5 bases, and 18 bases lay between the germline ends. About this clonotype itself: Antigen: not known.

This sequence joins TRBV4-1 and TRBJ2-5; D uncertain. This receptor was identified in a woman in her 30s with Graves' hyperthyroidism. Sequences were obtained from blood. The CDR3 DNA follows: TGCGCCAGCAGCCAATTCCCTCCGGCTCCCCGGGAGACCCAGTACTTC. It translates to CASSQFPPAPRETQYF.